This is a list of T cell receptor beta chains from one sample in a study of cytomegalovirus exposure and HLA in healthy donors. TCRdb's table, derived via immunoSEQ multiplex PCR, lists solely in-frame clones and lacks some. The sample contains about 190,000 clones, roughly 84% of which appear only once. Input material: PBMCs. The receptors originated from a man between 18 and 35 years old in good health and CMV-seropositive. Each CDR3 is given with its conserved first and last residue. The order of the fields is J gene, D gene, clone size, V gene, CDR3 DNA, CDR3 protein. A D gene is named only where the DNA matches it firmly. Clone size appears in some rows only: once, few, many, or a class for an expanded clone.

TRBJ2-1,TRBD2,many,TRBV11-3,TGTGCCAGCAGCCGACGGGGGGGCCACGATGAGCAGTTCTTC,CASSRRGGHDEQFF
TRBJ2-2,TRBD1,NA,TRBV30,TGTGCCTGGAGTCCGGGACAGGGAATCGCCGGGGAGCTGTTTTTT,CAWSPGQGIAGELFF
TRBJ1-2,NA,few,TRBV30,TGTGCCTGGAGCGCAGGAAGCTATGGCTACACCTTC,CAWSAGSYGYTF
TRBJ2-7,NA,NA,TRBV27,TGTGCCAGCAGTCTCCGGGGAGGAGGCCTCTCCTACGAGCAGTACTTC,CASSLRGGGLSYEQYF
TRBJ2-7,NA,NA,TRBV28,TGTGCCAGCAGTTTGGATGGGCCGCACAGGGACTACGAGCAGTACTTC,CASSLDGPHRDYEQYF
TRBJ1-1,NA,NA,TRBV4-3,TGCGCCAGCAGCCATCCCCACGAGGGGGACACTGAAGCTTTCTTT,CASSHPHEGDTEAFF
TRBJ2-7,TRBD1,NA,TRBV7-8,TGTGCCAGCAGCTGGATACCGGGACAGAGTACCTACGAGCAGTACTTC,CASSWIPGQSTYEQYF
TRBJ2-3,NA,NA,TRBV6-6,TGTGCCAGCAGTTACTCGGGGCTGAGAGGCACAGATACGCAGTATTTT,CASSYSGLRGTDTQYF
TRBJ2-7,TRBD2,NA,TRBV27,TGTGCCAGCAGTCCCCTCGGCAAAGCGGGGGTCCCCTACGAGCAGTACTTC,CASSPLGKAGVPYEQYF
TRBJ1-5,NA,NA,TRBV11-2,TGTGCCAGCAGCCCCCTTGGGGAGGGCAATCAGCCCCAGCATTTT,CASSPLGEGNQPQHF
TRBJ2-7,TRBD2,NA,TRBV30,TGTGCCTGGAATCCTCCGGGACTAGCGGGATACGAGCAGTACTTC,CAWNPPGLAGYEQYF
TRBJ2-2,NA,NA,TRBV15,TGTGCCACCAGCAGAGTTGATAGCGCCGGGGAGCTGTTTTTT,CATSRVDSAGELFF
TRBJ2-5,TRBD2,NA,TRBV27,TGTGCCGGCTCTAGACTAGCGCAAGAGACCCAGTACTTC,CAGSRLAQETQYF
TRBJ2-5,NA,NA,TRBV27,TGTGCCAGCAGTCTTCTTGGGGGGGAGACCCAGTACTTC,CASSLLGGETQYF
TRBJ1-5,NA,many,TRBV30,TGTGCCTGGGCGACACAGGGTAATCAGCCCCAGCATTTT,CAWATQGNQPQHF
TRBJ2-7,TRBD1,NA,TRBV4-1,TGCGCCAGCAGCCTACCGGGACAGGGGTGGGAGCAGTACTTC,CASSLPGQGWEQYF
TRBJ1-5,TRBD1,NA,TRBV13,TGTGCCAGCAGCTCATTACAGGGGGGCCCCGAGCCCCAGCATTTT,CASSSLQGGPEPQHF
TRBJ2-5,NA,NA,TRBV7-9,TGTGCCAGCAGCCAGGACAGTCCCTCCCAAGAGACCCAGTACTTC,CASSQDSPSQETQYF
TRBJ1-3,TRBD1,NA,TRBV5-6,TGTGCCAGCAGCTCCTTTGACAGGGCCCCTGGAAACACCATATATTTT,CASSSFDRAPGNTIYF
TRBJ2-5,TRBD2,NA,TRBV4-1,TGCGCCAGCAGCCCCCTCGTTATGCGGGAGGTAGAAGAGACCCAGTACTTC,CASSPLVMREVEETQYF
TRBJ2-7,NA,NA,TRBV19,TGTGCCAGTAGTATAGAGGGCAGATTCTACGAGCAGTACTTC,CASSIEGRFYEQYF
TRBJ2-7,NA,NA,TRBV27,TGTGCCAGCAGTTTCTATCAGGGGCCCTACGAGCAGTACTTC,CASSFYQGPYEQYF
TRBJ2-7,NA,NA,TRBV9,TGTGCCAGCAGCGTAGGAAGTAGCTCGTACGAGCAGTACTTC,CASSVGSSSYEQYF
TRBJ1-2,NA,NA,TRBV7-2,TGTGCCAGCAGAAGCCCCGGGGACTATGGCTACACCTTC,CASRSPGDYGYTF
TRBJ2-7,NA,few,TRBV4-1,TGCGCCAGCAGCCAAGGGGACTCTGCGTACGAGCAGTACTTC,CASSQGDSAYEQYF
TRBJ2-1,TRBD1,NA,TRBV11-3,TGTGCCAGCAGCTTAGAGACAGGGGGCCCCTACAATGAGCAGTTCTTC,CASSLETGGPYNEQFF
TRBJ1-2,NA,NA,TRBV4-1,TGCGCCAGCAGCCAAGTCTCCGGGACATCATATGGCTACACCTTC,CASSQVSGTSYGYTF
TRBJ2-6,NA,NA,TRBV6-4,TGTGCCAGCAGTGCGGTCTCTGGGGCCAACGTCCTGACTTTC,CASSAVSGANVLTF
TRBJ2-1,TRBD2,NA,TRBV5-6,TGTGCCAGCAGCTTTGGGGGGGAAGGGCAGTTCTTC,CASSFGGEGQFF
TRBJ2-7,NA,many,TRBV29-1,TGCAGCGTTGTCAGCGGATACGAGCAGTACTTC,CSVVSGYEQYF
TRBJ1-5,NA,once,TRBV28,TGTGCCAGCAGTTCCCCCCCAGGGAATCAGCCCCAGCATTTT,CASSSPPGNQPQHF
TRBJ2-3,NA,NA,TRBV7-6,TGTGCCAGCAGCCAGCTCAGTAGTCCCCAGGGGTTAGTCGCAGATACGCAGTATTTT,CASSQLSSPQGLVADTQYF
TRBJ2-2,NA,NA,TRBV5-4,TGTGCCAGCAGCTCGCCCCGGTCCAACACCGGGGAGCTGTTTTTT,CASSSPRSNTGELFF
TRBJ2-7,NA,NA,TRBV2,TGTGCCAGCAGTGAAGGGGGCGTTTTACGGGAGCAGTACTTC,CASSEGGVLREQYF
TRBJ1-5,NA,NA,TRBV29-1,TGCAGCGTCGTCATGGGGGGGAGGAATCAGCCCCAGCATTTT,CSVVMGGRNQPQHF
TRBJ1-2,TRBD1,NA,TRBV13,TGTGCCAGCAGCTTAGCCACAGGTCGGGGACAGGGGGCATATGGCTACACCTTC,CASSLATGRGQGAYGYTF
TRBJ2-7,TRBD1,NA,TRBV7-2,TGTGCCAGCAGCTTGACAGGGTGGGCCTACGAGCAGTACTTC,CASSLTGWAYEQYF
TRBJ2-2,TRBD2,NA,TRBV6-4,TGTGCCAGCAGTCCGGGACTAGCGGCCGGGGAGCTGTTTTTT,CASSPGLAAGELFF